This TCR beta chain was recovered during a study of shared clonotypes between healthy human individuals. As regards this clone: Antigen unknown.

Whole-study results and caveats: Generation probabilities of non-shared clonotypes were lower (relative to those shared by all four donors).

There were no recent acute infections or vaccinations among the donors, who were healthy HIV-negative adults. When replicate PCRs were run on sorted subsets, they used 200 ng DNA, about 30,000 T cell genomes. The method was immunoSEQ multiplex PCR; TCRdb's version includes in-frame clones alone and lacks a portion of them. In the table there are more than 850,000 clones, 70% to 80% of which are singletons. Material: memory CD4+ T cells from PBMCs. Documented subset: CD45RA-negative fraction. This clonotype was obtained from a man between 18 and 29 years old in good health. Some clones in this sample may be carry-over from other donors' samples.

The CDR3 bases are TGTGCCAGCAGTGACCTCCGGGACTTCGAAGAGACCCAGTACTTC. Translating it yields CASSDLRDFEETQYF. This chain connects TRBV6-1 to TRBJ2-5; a weak D match, TRBD2 (6 bases). Germline values: CDR1 MNHNS, CDR2 SASEGT. This CDR3 comprises 15 residues. V was clipped by 3 bases and J by 3 bases, with 14 bases between them.